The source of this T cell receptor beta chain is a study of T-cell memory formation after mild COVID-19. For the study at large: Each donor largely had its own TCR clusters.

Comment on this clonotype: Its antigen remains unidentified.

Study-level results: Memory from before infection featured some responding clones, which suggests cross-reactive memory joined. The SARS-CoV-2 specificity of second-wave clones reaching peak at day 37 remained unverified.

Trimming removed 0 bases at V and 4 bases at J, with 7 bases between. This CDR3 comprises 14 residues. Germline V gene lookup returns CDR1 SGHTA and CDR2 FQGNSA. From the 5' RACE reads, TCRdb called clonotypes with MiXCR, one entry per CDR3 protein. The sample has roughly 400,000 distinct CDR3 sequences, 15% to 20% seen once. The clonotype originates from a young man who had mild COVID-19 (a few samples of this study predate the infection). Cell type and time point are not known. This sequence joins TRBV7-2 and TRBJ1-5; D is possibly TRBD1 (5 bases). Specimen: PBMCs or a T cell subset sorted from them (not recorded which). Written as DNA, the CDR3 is TGTGCCAGCAGCTTAGCGAGGGGTAATCAGCCCCAGCATTTT. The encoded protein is CASSLARGNQPQHF.